This T cell receptor (beta chain) stems from a study of blood T cells in healthy people across ages. Next came a second PCR, run for roughly 7 to 12 cycles, which used a sample-barcoded 5' primer along with a J-beta primer mix. TCRdb ran MiXCR on the 5' RACE reads and lists one entry per CDR3 protein. In the table there are approximately 730,000 distinct CDR3 sequences, about 55% of which are singletons. CDR3 size: 15 residues. CDR1 is DFQATT, CDR2 SNEGSKA, per germline (reference sequence). Losses at the gene ends were 0 bases for V and 4 bases for J; bases not matched to a gene: 7. Study-level points and caveats: In the absence of known donor CMV status, changes in expanded clonotypes were possibly confounded.

Only a few counts were recorded for this clonotype. Antigen specificity is unknown. A minimum of 6.5 million PBMCs was isolated per sample. The clonotype was recovered from an elderly man in good health. Sequencing input: blood. V and J are TRBV20-1 and TRBJ2-5; 8 positions match TRBD2. For the CDR3, the DNA is TGCAGTGCTAGAGATACACTAGCGGCGTCAGAGACCCAGTACTTC. Amino acid sequence: CSARDTLAASETQYF.